A single sample gave rise to the 20 T cell receptor beta chains below, sequenced in a study of Ad26.COV2.S vaccination and SARS-CoV-2 variants. Documented treatment: around 19 received Ad26.COV2.S at low or high dose, single or two shots; 5 received placebo; per-sample allocation not given. Collection of samples fell on day 63 after the first vaccine or placebo injection. The data were produced by immunoSEQ multiplex PCR, yet TCRdb's version contains in-frame clones alone and is incomplete. This sample has 300,000 to 350,000 clones, with 75% to 90% found just once. The sequenced sample was peripheral blood, obtained in a trial of Ad26.COV2.S vaccine versus placebo. These receptors all stem from a person aged 18-60 years who received the Ad26.COV2.S COVID-19 vaccine or a placebo.

The chain recombines TRBV4-3 with TRBJ1-1; D call uncertain. Trimming removed 1 base from V and 10 bases from J, with 10 bases in between. CDR1 LGHNA and CDR2 YSLEER come from the germline V gene. This CDR3 spans 12 amino acids. The CDR3 here is CASSQAGLRAFF. The CDR3 nucleotides read TGCGCCAGCAGCCAAGCAGGTCTGAGAGCTTTCTTT.

The chain employs TRBV6-6 and TRBJ2-2; TRBD1 matches at 11 bases. Germline trimming cut 11 bases from V and 4 bases from J; bases unmatched to any gene: 9. The V gene's germline CDR1 is MNHNY and CDR2 SVGAGI (reference sequence). The CDR3 has 15 residues. CDR3 DNA sequence: TGTGCCTTCCGACCCGGGACAGGGGGCACCGGGGAGCTGTTTTTT. It is translated as CAFRPGTGGTGELFF.

The J gene is TRBJ1-1, the V gene TRBV29-1; D uncertain. The CDR3 sequence is 9 residues long. Between the trimmed V and J ends, which lost 7 bases and 6 bases, there was a span of 6 bases. Germline values: CDR1 SQVTM, CDR2 ANQGSEA. This CDR3 is CSAPPEAFF. The DNA for the CDR3 is TGCAGCGCCCCCCCTGAAGCTTTCTTT.

The chain couples TRBV5-4 to TRBJ2-3, with a possible D match to TRBD2 (6 bases). The CDR3 is 13 residues long. The ends were cut back, 4 bases at V and 12 bases at J, with 18 bases in the middle. Per germline, CDR1 SGHNT and CDR2 YYREEE (reference sequence). This CDR3 reads CASSLWRSGDQYF. The CDR3 nucleotides read TGTGCCAGCAGCCTCTGGAGGTCGGGAGATCAGTATTTT.

A remark on this clone: The sample holds other DNA sequences that translate to the same CDR3. The rearrangement joins TRBV12-3 or TRBV12-4 to TRBJ2-2; D remains unclear. The CDR3 spans 13 residues. V was clipped by 3 bases and J by 5 bases, with 7 bases between them. The CDR3 DNA sequence: TGTGCCAGCAGTTTCGCGGTTACCGGGGAGCTGTTTTTT. This translates into CASSFAVTGELFF.

The rearrangement links TRBV20-1 to TRBJ2-1; 7 nucleotides agree with TRBD2. The length of the CDR3 is 11 residues. Germline CDR1 reads DFQATT; CDR2 reads SNEGSKA (reference sequence). The CDR3 nucleotides are TGCTTCCCGGCTAGCGGCAATGAGCAGTTCTTC. Protein sequence: CFPASGNEQFF.

V gene TRBV2 combines with J gene TRBJ2-5; 11 nucleotides align to TRBD2. Germline assignment: CDR1 SNHLY and CDR2 FYNNEI. With V trimmed by 7 bases and J by 0 bases, 10 bases remained unmatched. The CDR3 is 17 amino acids. The chain's CDR3 is CASNNPGLAAYQETQYF. CDR3 sequence (DNA): TGTGCCAGCAACAACCCGGGACTAGCGGCCTACCAAGAGACCCAGTACTTC. Combining the CDR3 with reference TRBV2 and TRBJ2-5 gives the whole variable domain EPEVTQTPSHQVTQMGQEVILRCVPISNHLYFYWYRQILGQKVEFLVSFYNNEISEKSEIFDDQFSVERPDGSNFTLKIRSTKLEDSAMYFCASNNPGLAAYQETQYFGPGTRLLVL.

The chain is built from TRBV3-1 (or the pseudogene TRBV3-2) and TRBJ2-6, with TRBD2 as a possible D gene (7 bases). The CDR3 covers 18 residues. The V end lost 5 bases, the J end lost 0 bases, and 17 bases lay between the germline ends. Looked up from germline, CDR1 is LGHDT and CDR2 is YNNKEL (reference sequence). The CDR3 DNA follows: TGTGCCAGCAGCTACGGAGGGGGGGCGCCCTCTGGGGCCAACGTCCTGACTTTC. Its translation: CASSYGGGAPSGANVLTF.

This chain uses TRBV29-1 with TRBJ2-5; 8 bases are a match to TRBD1. CDR3 size: 14 residues. The V segment lost 6 bases and the J segment 1 base; nucleotides outside the gene matches: 7. Germline assignment: CDR1 SQVTM and CDR2 ANQGSEA. This CDR3 is CSVRTGTGQETQYF. The CDR3 bases are TGCAGCGTCAGGACCGGGACAGGCCAAGAGACCCAGTACTTC.

V usage is TRBV6-2 or TRBV6-3 and J usage is TRBJ1-1; weak D call: TRBD1 (6 bases). Germline CDR1 reads MNHEY; CDR2 reads SVGEGT. This CDR3 has 13 amino acids. Trimming removed 6 bases from V and 4 bases from J, with 12 bases in between. Here the CDR3 DNA reads TGTGCCAGCAGCCGCGGACAGATCACTGAAGCTTTCTTT. As protein: CASSRGQITEAFF.

The genes are TRBV19 and TRBJ1-4, with TRBD1 matching 7 bases. CDR3 size: 15 residues. With 4 bases clipped from V and 2 bases from J, the junction kept 4 bases outside the gene matches. CDR1 is LNHDA and CDR2 is SQIVND in the germline V gene (reference sequence). Here the CDR3 reads CASSTQGDTNEKLFF. As DNA, the CDR3 is TGTGCCAGTAGTACCCAGGGGGACACTAATGAAAAACTGTTTTTT.

The rearrangement uses TRBV5-1 and TRBJ2-7, with D possibly TRBD2 on 5 matching bases. In germline, CDR1 is SGHRS, CDR2 YFSETQ. The length of the CDR3 is 15 residues. V gave up 4 bases and J gave up 1 base, with 15 bases separating them. The CDR3 DNA reads as TGCGCCAGCAGCCAGGACGTCGGGGTATCCTACGAGCAGTACTTC. The encoded protein is CASSQDVGVSYEQYF. Full variable domain (missing parts from reference TRBV5-1 and TRBJ2-7): KAGVTQTPRYLIKTRGQQVTLSCSPISGHRSVSWYQQTPGQGLQFLFEYFSETQRNKGNFPGRFSGRQFSNSRSEMNVSTLELGDSALYLCASSQDVGVSYEQYFGPGTRLTVT.

The chain uses TRBV5-6 and TRBJ2-1, with TRBD2 matching 11 bases. Germline V lookup: CDR1 SGHDT, CDR2 YYEEEE. Trimming removed 2 bases from V and 9 bases from J; junction bases left unmatched: 7. The CDR3 consists of 15 residues. CDR3 bases: TGTGCCAGCAGCTTACCCCTAGCGGGAGGTTTTGAGCAGTTCTTC. It translates to CASSLPLAGGFEQFF.

The genes are TRBV25-1 and TRBJ1-6, with D perhaps TRBD1 (5 bases). V lost 1 base, J lost 11 bases, and 12 bases lay in between. In germline, CDR1 is MGHDK, CDR2 SYGVNS. The CDR3 contains 14 residues. The CDR3 here is CASSESWRGTPLHF. DNA for the CDR3: TGTGCCAGCAGTGAATCGTGGAGGGGAACACCCCTCCACTTT.

This chain connects TRBV27 to TRBJ2-7; D not certain. V was shortened by 3 bases and J by 2 bases, with 17 bases between the two germline ends. This CDR3 spans 16 amino acids. Germline CDR1 is MNHEY and CDR2 is SMNVEV (reference sequence). The CDR3 coding sequence is TGTGCCAGCAGTTTTTCACCCGCCGACAAGACCTACGAGCAGTACGTC. It specifies CASSFSPADKTYEQYV.

The V call is TRBV5-6, the J call TRBJ1-1; tentative D call: TRBD1 (5 bases). The germline gives CDR1 SGHDT, CDR2 YYEEEE. V was pared by 3 bases and J by 3 bases, with 12 bases between. This CDR3 has 14 residues. The CDR3, as DNA: TGTGCCAGCAGCTCTGGACACTTATACACTGAAGCTTTCTTT. Translating gives CASSSGHLYTEAFF.

The V call is TRBV25-1, the J call TRBJ2-1, with 7 nucleotides matching TRBD2. The CDR3 length is 15 residues. Germline V gene data show CDR1 as MGHDK and CDR2 as SYGVNS. With 7 bases clipped from V and 1 base from J, the junction kept 7 bases outside the gene matches. The CDR3 loop reads CASKEAGLSYNEQFF. The DNA of the CDR3 is TGTGCCAGCAAGGAAGCGGGGCTTTCCTACAATGAGCAGTTCTTC.

The genes are TRBV7-9 and TRBJ1-1, with D hard to call. The CDR3 covers 14 residues. The V gene's germline CDR1 is SEHNR and CDR2 FQNEAQ (reference sequence). Trimming took 7 bases from V and 1 from J, leaving 13 bases between them. The CDR3, as DNA: TGTGCCAGCACCAACTCAATGGGGAACACTGAAGCTTTCTTT. It is translated as CASTNSMGNTEAFF.

This rearrangement joins TRBV7-8 to TRBJ2-1; 8 bases line up with TRBD2. CDR3 length: 16 residues. The V and J ends lost 3 bases and 4 bases, in that order; junction bases with no gene match: 8. In germline, CDR1 is SGHVS, CDR2 FQNEAQ. The CDR3 coding sequence is TGTGCCAGCAGCTTGGCGGAGGGCGGGGGGTACAATGAGCAGTTCTTC. Translated, it gives CASSLAEGGGYNEQFF.

The rearrangement uses TRBV7-6 and TRBJ1-1; 7 nucleotides align to TRBD1. From germline, CDR1 is SGHVS and CDR2 FNYEAQ. The CDR3 covers 16 residues. V trimming: 5 bases; J trimming: 0 bases; junction bases outside the gene matches: 9. As DNA, the CDR3 is TGTGCCAGCAGCAACCCCCTACAGGGGATGAACACTGAAGCTTTCTTT. The encoded protein is CASSNPLQGMNTEAFF.